This entry lists 15 T cell receptor beta chains sequenced from one sample in a study of OX40 agonist ivuxolimab in advanced cancers. The table came from immunoSEQ multiplex PCR; TCRdb's copy has only in-frame clones and leaves some out. The sample yields 60,000 to 85,000 clones, around 86% seen once. The sample in question was CD4+ or CD8+ T cells sorted from blood, obtained in a trial of the OX40 agonist ivuxolimab. The receptors shown here come from an adult with an advanced solid tumor such as melanoma, head and neck, liver or kidney cancer.

A few counts support this clone. The CDR3 sequence is CASSNSGGDGYTF. The CDR3 coding sequence is TGTGCCAGCTCAAATTCAGGGGGCGATGGCTACACCTTC. This chain uses TRBV18 with TRBJ1-2, with TRBD1 identical over 8 bases. The CDR3 totals 13 residues. Germline V CDR1 and CDR2: KGHSH, LQKENI. Trimming at V came to 5 bases and at J to 6 bases, leaving 5 bases not matched to a gene.

V usage is TRBV30 and J usage is TRBJ1-3; D unclear. The CDR3 covers 13 residues. Germline assignment: CDR1 GTSNPN and CDR2 SVGIG (reference sequence). V was pared by 3 bases and J by 0 bases, with 6 bases between. CDR3 loop: CAWRWGSGNTIYF. CDR3 sequence (DNA): TGTGCCTGGAGGTGGGGCTCTGGAAACACCATATATTTT. The full variable domain, completed using reference TRBV30 and TRBJ1-3, is SQTIHQWPATLVQPVGSPLSLECTVEGTSNPNLYWYRQAAGRGLQLLFYSVGIGQISSEVPQNLSASRPQDRQFILSSKKLLLSDSGFYLCAWRWGSGNTIYFGEGSWLTVV.

The rearrangement links TRBV5-4 to TRBJ1-1; unclear D gene. The V end lost 2 bases, the J end lost 0 bases, and 11 bases lay between the germline ends. The germline V gene encodes CDR1 SGHNT and CDR2 YYREEE (reference sequence). The CDR3 extends over 15 amino acids. CDR3 nucleotide sequence: TGTGCCAGCAGCTTTGAAGGACCTATGAACACTGAAGCTTTCTTT. It specifies CASSFEGPMNTEAFF.

The J gene is TRBJ1-2, the V gene TRBV5-4; 7 bases agree with TRBD1. V was pared by 4 bases and J by 7 bases, with 16 bases of the junction left unmatched. Germline CDR1 SGHNT, CDR2 YYREEE (reference sequence). This CDR3 is built from 16 residues. CDR3 bases: TGTGCCAGCAGCGCTTATCCGGGACAGCAACTTTTTGGCTACACCTTC. Its translation: CASSAYPGQQLFGYTF.

The rearrangement joins TRBV19 to TRBJ1-4; no clear D. CDR1 and CDR2 (germline): LNHDA, SQIVND (reference sequence). Deletions cut 3 bases from V and 7 bases from J, with 15 bases between. The CDR3 extends over 15 amino acids. In DNA, the CDR3 is TGTGCCAGTAGTATCCTTATCGGCGCTGGTGAAAAACTGTTTTTT. This translates into CASSILIGAGEKLFF.

CDR3 sequence: CASSFGGSDNEQFF. The CDR3 region has the DNA TGTGCCAGCAGCTTTGGGGGGTCGGACAATGAGCAGTTCTTC. V gene TRBV7-2 combines with J gene TRBJ2-1; tentatively, D is TRBD2 (6 bases). Deletions cut 3 bases from V and 5 bases from J, with 11 bases between. Germline CDR1 SGHTA, CDR2 FQGNSA. This CDR3 contains 14 residues.

The chain carries TRBV30 and TRBJ2-3, with 9 bases that match TRBD1. CDR3 size: 13 residues. Per germline, CDR1 GTSNPN and CDR2 SVGIG (reference sequence). CDR3 DNA: TGTGCGCTGACCGGGACAGGGAGCGATACGCAGTATTTT. This codes for CALTGTGSDTQYF.

The chain recombines TRBV18 with TRBJ2-5; D perhaps matches TRBD1 (6 bases). The CDR3 has 15 residues. V was pared by 3 bases and J by 5 bases, with 16 bases between. The germline V gene encodes CDR1 KGHSH and CDR2 LQKENI. CDR3 protein: CASSPGQGWQETQYF. The DNA of the CDR3 is TGTGCCAGCTCACCGGGGCAGGGGTGGCAGGAGACCCAGTACTTC.

The genes are TRBV15 and TRBJ1-3, with 8 bases matching TRBD1. Germline loops: CDR1 LNHNV, CDR2 YYDKDF (reference sequence). V lost 6 bases, J lost 1 base, and 2 bases stayed unmatched. The length of the CDR3 is 14 residues. The CDR3 region is CATRRQGSGNTIYF. CDR3 bases: TGTGCCACCAGGAGACAGGGGTCTGGAAACACCATATATTTT.

This rearrangement joins TRBV7-9 to TRBJ1-1; D may be TRBD1 (6 bases). The CDR3 sequence is 15 residues long. Trimming took off 5 bases at V and 5 bases at J, with 18 bases between the two ends. Germline loops: CDR1 SEHNR, CDR2 FQNEAQ (reference sequence). The CDR3 bases are TGTGCCAGCAGCCCCAGACAGGCTTCTGGAACTGAAGCTTTCTTT. Translated: CASSPRQASGTEAFF.

The chain combines TRBV7-8 with TRBJ1-5; the match to TRBD1 covers 7 bases. The ends lost 5 bases at V and 4 bases at J; junction bases unmatched: 2. Germline assignment: CDR1 SGHVS and CDR2 FQNEAQ. This CDR3 has 13 amino acids. CDR3 in amino acids: CASSRDSNQPQHF. DNA for the CDR3: TGTGCCAGCAGCCGGGACAGTAATCAGCCCCAGCATTTT.

CDR3: CASSPGTGNSPLHF. The CDR3 DNA follows: TGTGCCAGCTCACCCGGGACAGGGAATTCACCCCTCCACTTT. The chain recombines TRBV18 with TRBJ1-6; 9 bases fit TRBD1. Germline V gives CDR1 KGHSH, CDR2 LQKENI. J was trimmed by 7 bases and V by 3 bases; bases with no gene match: 1. The CDR3 has 14 residues.

The chain joins TRBV29-1 to TRBJ2-5, with unresolved D. The germline V and J ends were trimmed by 3 bases and 7 bases, with 12 bases remaining between them. This CDR3 contains 12 residues. Germline CDR1 reads SQVTM; CDR2 reads ANQGSEA. The CDR3 DNA follows: TGCAGCGTTGACATAGGGTCGGGGACCCAGTACTTC. Translated: CSVDIGSGTQYF.

This chain uses TRBV19 with TRBJ2-1, with 12 bases matching TRBD2. Germline loops: CDR1 LNHDA, CDR2 SQIVND (reference sequence). The CDR3 contains 15 residues. Trimming took 3 bases from V and 6 from J; bases not matched to a gene: 3. The CDR3 region has the DNA TGTGCCAGTAGTATGACTAGCGGGGGATCCAATGAGCAGTTCTTC. Protein product: CASSMTSGGSNEQFF.

The chain joins TRBV14 to TRBJ1-2, with 10 bases lining up with TRBD1. The length of the CDR3 is 15 residues. The ends lost 0 bases at V and 8 bases at J; junction bases unmatched: 6. Germline loops: CDR1 SGHDN, CDR2 FVKESK. The CDR3 DNA is TGTGCCAGCAGCCAAGATCAGGGACAGGGGAGCGGCTACACCTTC. Its translation is CASSQDQGQGSGYTF.